The clone carrying this TCR beta chain was picked up many times. Its specificity is not known. This entry comes from a study of T cell repertoires in cytomegalovirus infection. The germline V gene encodes CDR1 MNHNS and CDR2 SASEGT. The length of the CDR3 is 15 residues. Losses at the gene ends were 6 bases for V and 5 bases for J; bases not matched to a gene: 6. TCRdb itself ran the reads through MiXCR, one entry per CDR3 protein. The repertoire holds 200,000 to 300,000 distinct CDR3 sequences, with 9% to 15% as singletons. Findings and caveats of the study: HLA-C-restricted CMV-specific TCR beta clonotypes were dominant in the ex vivo response.

This sequence was found in a human donor in good health (CMV status not recorded). Some clones in this sample may be carry-over from other donors' samples. The chain combines TRBV6-1 with TRBJ2-7, with 14 bases that match TRBD2. The sequenced sample was PBMCs. This CDR3 reads CASRLTSGRAHEQYF. Written as DNA, the CDR3 is TGTGCCAGCAGACTGACTAGCGGGAGGGCCCACGAGCAGTACTTC.